The following is a T cell receptor beta chain sequence with its context. The antigen is undetermined. Assay: immunoSEQ multiplex PCR; the TCRdb copy retains only in-frame clones and omits some. The repertoire holds some 150,000 clones, with approximately 89% as singletons. This specimen belongs to a study of T cell responses to AZD1222 COVID-19 vaccine. Study-wide results and limits: Scientists sampled the repertoires only once the peak T cell response had passed. After two AZD1222 doses, spike-specific TCR breadth and depth rose versus day 0. In a largely white British group with more females than males, clonal diversity was possibly underestimated.

V was clipped by 2 bases and J by 4 bases, with 15 bases between them. The germline CDR1 and CDR2 sequences are MGHDK and SYGVNS. The CDR3 loop spans 16 amino acids. The chain recombines TRBV25-1 with TRBJ1-3; possible D gene TRBD1, 5 bases. Sequencing was performed on peripheral blood, taken 28 days after the second AZD1222 dose. The clonotype originates from an adult who received the AZD1222 COVID-19 vaccine. The DNA of the CDR3 is TGTGCCAGCAGTGAAGGTTTCGGGGGTACCGGAAACACCATATATTTT. Translating gives CASSEGFGGTGNTIYF.